The clone carrying this T cell receptor beta chain was detected a few times. Antigen unknown. This entry belongs to a study of early T cells in non-severe SARS-CoV-2 infection. Broader study findings: Anti-spike CD8 responses were favored in VDJdb matching, and private and CD4 specificities were missed.

Trimming removed 6 bases from V and 2 bases from J, with 23 bases in between. The germline gives CDR1 SGHRS, CDR2 YFSETQ. The CDR3 loop spans 18 amino acids. TCRdb fed the 5' RACE reads into MiXCR, producing one record per CDR3 protein. The profile shows over 50,000 distinct CDR3 sequences, roughly an eighth of them singletons. The sequence was collected from an adult who was a healthcare worker with PCR-confirmed SARS-CoV-2 infection or an uninfected control (not recorded which). The V and J genes are TRBV5-1 and TRBJ2-2; perhaps D is TRBD1 or TRBD2 (6 bases each). Material for sequencing was whole blood. The CDR3: CASTYRVGGSANTGELFF. CDR3 in DNA: TGCGCCAGCACCTACCGAGTAGGGGGGAGCGCTAACACCGGGGAGCTGTTTTTT. Looking up the rest from reference TRBV5-1 and TRBJ2-2 gives the full variable domain: KAGVTQTPRYLIKTRGQQVTLSCSPISGHRSVSWYQQTPGQGLQFLFEYFSETQRNKGNFPGRFSGRQFSNSRSEMNVSTLELGDSALYLCASTYRVGGSANTGELFFGEGSRLTVL.